What follows describes a single T cell receptor beta chain. This clone was picked up one time. Its specific antigen is unknown. Per-base qualities were not stored, and no clone one base away is much larger. The germline V gene (reference sequence) gives CDR1 as LNHDA and CDR2 as SQIVND. Trimming removed 3 bases from V and 2 bases from J; the gene matches leave 3 bases unexplained. The CDR3 runs 15 residues from the cysteine to the phenylalanine. The only DNA kept is the CDR3, 45 bases in frame from the first base. Mismatch repair deficiency was established in every enrolled patient by polymerase chain reaction or immunohistochemistry. Three patients who responded to pembrolizumab therapy underwent TCR sequencing. The phase II trial prospectively evaluated PD-1 blockade with pembrolizumab in advanced mismatch repair-deficient cancers, independent of tissue of origin. Peripheral blood T cell samples were collected serially, before PD-1 blockade began and at several time points afterward. The timing of each blood sample was reported as weeks after the first dose of pembrolizumab.

These data originate in a study of PD-1 blockade in mismatch repair-deficient tumors (dated 2017 in TCRdb). For context, the study as a whole: The trial enrolled 86 consecutive patients with roughly 11 mismatch repair-deficient cancer types between 2013 and September 2016, all previously treated and progressing. Deep sequencing of TCR CDR3 regions was used to track tumor-associated T cell clones in peripheral blood of patients responding to PD-1 blockade. Overall results and qualifications from the work: Rapid expansion after pembrolizumab followed by contraction, generally before radiologic responses, was shown by tumor-resident clones, which were often undetectable in blood before treatment.

Libraries were prepared through the immunoSEQ multiplex PCR assay. TCRdb carries this immuneACCESS record with in-frame sequences only. Its versions omit some clonotypes, under half of them owing to an unresolved V gene in the studies checked, with the rest unexplained. A total of 35,000 or so clones appear in this sample, about 85% of them only once. Under 4% of the sample comes from the top ten. The sequence joins TRBV19 to TRBJ2-5; the junction holds 10 bases that match TRBD2. The starting material was peripheral blood, obtained around 75 weeks after starting pembrolizumab. The clonotype originates from an adult with mismatch repair-deficient cancer. The CDR3 amino acid sequence is: CASSIVTSGQETQYF. The DNA sequence follows: TGTGCCAGTAGTATCGTGACTAGCGGGCAAGAGACCCAGTACTTC.